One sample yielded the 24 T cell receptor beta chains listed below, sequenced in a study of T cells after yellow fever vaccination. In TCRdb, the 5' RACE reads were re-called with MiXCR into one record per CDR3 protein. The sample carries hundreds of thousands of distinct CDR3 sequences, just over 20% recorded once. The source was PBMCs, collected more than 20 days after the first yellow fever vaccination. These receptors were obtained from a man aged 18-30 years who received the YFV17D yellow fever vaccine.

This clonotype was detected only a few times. CDR3 residues: CATSPTGNANEKLFF. The CDR3 DNA follows: TGTGCCACCAGTCCGACGGGGAACGCTAATGAAAAACTGTTTTTT. The J gene is TRBJ1-4, the V gene TRBV24-1, with D hard to call. Germline-derived CDR1 and CDR2 are KGHDR and SFDVKD. CDR3 size: 15 residues. Trimming took 6 bases from V and 3 from J, leaving 13 bases between them.

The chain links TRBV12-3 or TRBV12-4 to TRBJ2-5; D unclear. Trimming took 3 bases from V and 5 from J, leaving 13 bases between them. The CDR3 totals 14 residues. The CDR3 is CASSLVKSQETQYF. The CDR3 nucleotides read TGTGCCAGCAGTTTGGTAAAATCCCAGGAGACCCAGTACTTC.

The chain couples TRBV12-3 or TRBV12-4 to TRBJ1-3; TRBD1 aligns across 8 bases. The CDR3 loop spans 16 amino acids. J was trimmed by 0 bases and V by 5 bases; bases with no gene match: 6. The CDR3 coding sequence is TGTGCCAGCAGTGGGGACAGGAAGAGCTCTGGAAACACCATATATTTT. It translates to CASSGDRKSSGNTIYF.

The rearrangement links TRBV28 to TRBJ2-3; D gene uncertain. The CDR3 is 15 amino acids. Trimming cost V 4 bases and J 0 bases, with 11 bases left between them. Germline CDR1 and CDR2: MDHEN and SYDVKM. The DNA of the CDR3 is TGTGCCAGCAGTTCCCCTCCACTGAGCACAGATACGCAGTATTTT. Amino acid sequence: CASSSPPLSTDTQYF.

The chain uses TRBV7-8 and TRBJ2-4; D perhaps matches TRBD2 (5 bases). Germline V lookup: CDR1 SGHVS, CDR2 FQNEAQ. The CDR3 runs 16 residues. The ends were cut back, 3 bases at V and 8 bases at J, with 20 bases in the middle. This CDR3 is CASSFRVRGTKDIQYF. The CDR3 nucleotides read TGTGCCAGCAGCTTTCGGGTCCGGGGTACGAAAGACATTCAGTACTTC.

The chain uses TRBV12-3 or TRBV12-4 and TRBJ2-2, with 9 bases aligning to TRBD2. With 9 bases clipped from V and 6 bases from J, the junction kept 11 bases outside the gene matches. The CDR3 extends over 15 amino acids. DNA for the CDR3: TGTGCCAGTCCGCGCGCGGGGGGGGCCCCCGGGGAGCTGTTTTTT. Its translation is CASPRAGGAPGELFF.

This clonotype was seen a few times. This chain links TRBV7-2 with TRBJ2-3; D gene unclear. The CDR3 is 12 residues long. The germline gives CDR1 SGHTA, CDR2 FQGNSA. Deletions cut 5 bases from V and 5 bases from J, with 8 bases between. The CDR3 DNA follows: TGTGCCAGCAGCGAGTATGGAGATACGCAGTATTTT. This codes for CASSEYGDTQYF.

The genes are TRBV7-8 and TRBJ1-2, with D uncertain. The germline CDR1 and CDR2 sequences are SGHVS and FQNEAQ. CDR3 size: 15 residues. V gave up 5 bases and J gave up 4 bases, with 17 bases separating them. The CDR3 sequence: CASSGALPTSYGYTF. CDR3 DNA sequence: TGTGCCAGCAGCGGCGCCTTACCTACCAGCTATGGCTACACCTTC.

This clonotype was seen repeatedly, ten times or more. The CDR3 protein is CASSLVGLPSTSSYNEQFF. The CDR3 DNA follows: TGCGCCAGCAGCTTGGTTGGGTTACCCTCGACGAGCTCCTACAATGAGCAGTTCTTC. The chain uses TRBV5-1 and TRBJ2-1; D gene ambiguous. The CDR3 contains 19 residues. In germline, CDR1 is SGHRS, CDR2 YFSETQ. V dropped 0 bases and J dropped 0 bases, with 19 bases sitting between them. Together with reference TRBV5-1 and TRBJ2-1, the CDR3 gives the full variable domain: KAGVTQTPRYLIKTRGQQVTLSCSPISGHRSVSWYQQTPGQGLQFLFEYFSETQRNKGNFPGRFSGRQFSNSRSEMNVSTLELGDSALYLCASSLVGLPSTSSYNEQFFGPGTRLTVL.

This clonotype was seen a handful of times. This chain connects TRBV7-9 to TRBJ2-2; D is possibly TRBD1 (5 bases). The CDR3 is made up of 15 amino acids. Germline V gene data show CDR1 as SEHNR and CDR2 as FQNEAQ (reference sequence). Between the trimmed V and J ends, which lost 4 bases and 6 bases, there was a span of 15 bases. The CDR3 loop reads CASSSLRRGSGELFF. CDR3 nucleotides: TGTGCCAGCAGCTCATTACGTAGGGGCTCCGGGGAGCTGTTTTTT.

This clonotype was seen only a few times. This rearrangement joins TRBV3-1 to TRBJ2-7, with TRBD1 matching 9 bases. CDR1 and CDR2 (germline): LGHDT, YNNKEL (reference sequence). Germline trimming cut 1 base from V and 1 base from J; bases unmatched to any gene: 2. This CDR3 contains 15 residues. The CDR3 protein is CASSQGGQGSYEQYF. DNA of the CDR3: TGTGCCAGCAGCCAAGGGGGACAGGGATCCTACGAGCAGTACTTC.

CDR3 region: CASSLVAPGTANSPLHF. CDR3 DNA sequence: TGTGCCAGCAGCTTGGTGGCTCCCGGGACAGCCAATTCACCCCTCCACTTT. The J gene is TRBJ1-6, the V gene TRBV5-5, with TRBD1 matching 7 bases. V was pared by 0 bases and J by 7 bases, with 10 bases of the junction left unmatched. CDR3 length: 17 residues. Germline V gives CDR1 SGHKS, CDR2 YYEKEE (reference sequence).

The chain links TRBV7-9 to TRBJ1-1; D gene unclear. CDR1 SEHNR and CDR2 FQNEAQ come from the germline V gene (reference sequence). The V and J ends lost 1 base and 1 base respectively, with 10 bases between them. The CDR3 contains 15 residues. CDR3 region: CASSLEFTANTEAFF. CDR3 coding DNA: TGTGCCAGCAGCTTAGAATTCACAGCGAACACTGAAGCTTTCTTT.

CDR3 sequence: CSARGALAGEHNEQFF. CDR3 DNA: TGCAGTGCTAGAGGCGCACTAGCGGGGGAGCACAATGAGCAGTTCTTC. The chain combines TRBV20-1 with TRBJ2-1, with 11 bases aligning to TRBD2. Germline V lookup: CDR1 DFQATT, CDR2 SNEGSKA (reference sequence). CDR3 length: 16 amino acids. Germline trimming cut 1 base from V and 5 bases from J; bases unmatched to any gene: 7.

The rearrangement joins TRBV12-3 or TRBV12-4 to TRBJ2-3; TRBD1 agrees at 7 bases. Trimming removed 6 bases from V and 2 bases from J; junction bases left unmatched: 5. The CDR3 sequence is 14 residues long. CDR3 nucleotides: TGTGCCAGCAGAAGACAGGGACCCACAGATACGCAGTATTTT. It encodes CASRRQGPTDTQYF.

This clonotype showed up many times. In DNA form, the CDR3 reads TGCAGCGTTGACAGGGACAATGAGCAGTTCTTC. The encoded protein is CSVDRDNEQFF. The chain is built from TRBV29-1 and TRBJ2-1; tentatively, D is TRBD1 (5 bases). Germline assignment: CDR1 SQVTM and CDR2 ANQGSEA. Between the trimmed V and J ends, which lost 3 bases and 5 bases, there was a span of 5 bases. CDR3 length equals 11 residues.

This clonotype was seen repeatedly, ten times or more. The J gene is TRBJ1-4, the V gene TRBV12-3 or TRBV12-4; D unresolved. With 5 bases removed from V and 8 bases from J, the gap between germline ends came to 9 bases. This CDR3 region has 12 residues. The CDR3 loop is CASSPGREKLFF. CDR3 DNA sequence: TGTGCCAGCAGTCCCGGACGGGAAAAACTGTTTTTT.

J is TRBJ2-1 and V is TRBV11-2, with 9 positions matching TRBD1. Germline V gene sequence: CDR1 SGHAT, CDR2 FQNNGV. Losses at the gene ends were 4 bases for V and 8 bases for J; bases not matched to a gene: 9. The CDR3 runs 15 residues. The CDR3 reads CASSSTGGVVYEQFF. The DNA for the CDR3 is TGTGCCAGCAGCTCAACAGGGGGCGTTGTATATGAGCAGTTCTTC.

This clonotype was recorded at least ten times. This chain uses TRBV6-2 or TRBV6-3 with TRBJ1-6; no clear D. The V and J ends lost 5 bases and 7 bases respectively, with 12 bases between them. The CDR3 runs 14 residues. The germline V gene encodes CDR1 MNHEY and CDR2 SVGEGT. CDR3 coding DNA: TGTGCCAGCAGTCGACACGGTAGGAATTCACCCCTCCACTTT. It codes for CASSRHGRNSPLHF.

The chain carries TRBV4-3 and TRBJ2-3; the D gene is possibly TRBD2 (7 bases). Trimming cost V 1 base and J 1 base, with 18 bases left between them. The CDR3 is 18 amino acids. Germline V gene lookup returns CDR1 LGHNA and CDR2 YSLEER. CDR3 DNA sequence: TGCGCCAGCAGCCAAGGGACCGGTCGCGGGGGCCGCACAGATACGCAGTATTTT. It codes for CASSQGTGRGGRTDTQYF.

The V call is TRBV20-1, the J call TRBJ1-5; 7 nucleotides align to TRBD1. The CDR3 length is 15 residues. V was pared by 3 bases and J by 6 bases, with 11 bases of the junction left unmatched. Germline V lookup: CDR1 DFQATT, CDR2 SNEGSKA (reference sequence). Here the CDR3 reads CSARSTTGAGQPQHF. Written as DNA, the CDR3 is TGCAGTGCTAGGTCGACTACAGGGGCGGGTCAGCCCCAGCATTTT.

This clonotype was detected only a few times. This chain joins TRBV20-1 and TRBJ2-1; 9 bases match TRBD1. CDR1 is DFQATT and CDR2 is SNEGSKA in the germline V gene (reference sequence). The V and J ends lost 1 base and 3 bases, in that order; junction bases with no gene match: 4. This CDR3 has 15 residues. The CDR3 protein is CSARARTGDYNEQFF. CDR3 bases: TGCAGTGCTAGAGCTCGGACAGGGGACTACAATGAGCAGTTCTTC.

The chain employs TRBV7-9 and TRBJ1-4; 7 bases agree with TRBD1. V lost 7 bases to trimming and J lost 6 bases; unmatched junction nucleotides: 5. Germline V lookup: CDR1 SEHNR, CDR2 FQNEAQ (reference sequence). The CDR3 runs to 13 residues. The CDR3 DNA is TGTGCCAGCACCAGGGACAGTTATGAAAAACTGTTTTTT. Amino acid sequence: CASTRDSYEKLFF.

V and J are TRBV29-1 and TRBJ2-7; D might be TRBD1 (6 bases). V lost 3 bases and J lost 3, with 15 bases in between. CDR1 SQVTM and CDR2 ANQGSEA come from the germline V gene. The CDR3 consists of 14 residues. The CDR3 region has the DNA TGCAGCGTTGACCGTCAGGGGAAGGGCTACGAGCAGTACTTC. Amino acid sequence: CSVDRQGKGYEQYF.